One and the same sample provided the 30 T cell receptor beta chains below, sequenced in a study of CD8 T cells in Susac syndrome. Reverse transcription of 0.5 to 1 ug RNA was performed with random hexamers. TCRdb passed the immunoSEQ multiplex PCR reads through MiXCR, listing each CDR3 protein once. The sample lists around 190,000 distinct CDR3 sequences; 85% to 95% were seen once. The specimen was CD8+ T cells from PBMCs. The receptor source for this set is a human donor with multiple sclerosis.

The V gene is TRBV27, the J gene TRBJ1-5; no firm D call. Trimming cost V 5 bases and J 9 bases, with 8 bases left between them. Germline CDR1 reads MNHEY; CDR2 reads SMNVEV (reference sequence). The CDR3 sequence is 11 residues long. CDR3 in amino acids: CASSGGGPQHF. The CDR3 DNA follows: TGTGCCAGCAGTGGCGGAGGGCCCCAGCATTTT.

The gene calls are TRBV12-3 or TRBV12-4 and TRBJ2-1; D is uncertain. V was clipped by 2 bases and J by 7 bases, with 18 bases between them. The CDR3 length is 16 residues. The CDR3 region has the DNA TGTGCCAGCAGTTTAACGGCTCCGCCTTTGGAAAATGAGCAGTTCTTC. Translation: CASSLTAPPLENEQFF.

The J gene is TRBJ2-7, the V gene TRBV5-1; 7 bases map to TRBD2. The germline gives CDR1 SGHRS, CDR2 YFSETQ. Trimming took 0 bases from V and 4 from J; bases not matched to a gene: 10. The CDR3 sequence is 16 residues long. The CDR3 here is CASSLALGGFPYEQYF. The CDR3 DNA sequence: TGCGCCAGCAGCTTGGCCCTGGGGGGGTTCCCGTACGAGCAGTACTTC.

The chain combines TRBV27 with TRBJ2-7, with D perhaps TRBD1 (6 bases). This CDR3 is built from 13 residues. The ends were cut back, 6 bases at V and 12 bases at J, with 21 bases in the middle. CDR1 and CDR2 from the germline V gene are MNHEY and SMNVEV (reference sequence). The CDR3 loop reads CASSPGHRFSPYF. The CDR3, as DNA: TGTGCCAGCAGCCCGGGACACCGTTTTAGTCCGTACTTC.

The CDR3 DNA sequence: TGTGCCAGCAGTTTATTGCCCCAGCGGGCGCTTAACTCCTACAATGAGCAGTTCTTC. It encodes CASSLLPQRALNSYNEQFF. V gene TRBV28 combines with J gene TRBJ2-1; TRBD2 is a possible D gene (6 bases). The CDR3 loop spans 19 amino acids. CDR1 is MDHEN and CDR2 is SYDVKM in the germline V gene. V dropped 1 base and J dropped 0 bases, with 19 bases sitting between them.

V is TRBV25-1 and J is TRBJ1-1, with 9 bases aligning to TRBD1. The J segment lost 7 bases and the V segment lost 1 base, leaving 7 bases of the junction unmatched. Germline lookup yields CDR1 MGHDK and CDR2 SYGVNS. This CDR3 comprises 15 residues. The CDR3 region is CASSESTGGLGEAFF. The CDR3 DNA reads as TGTGCCAGCAGTGAATCGACAGGGGGTTTAGGTGAAGCTTTCTTT.

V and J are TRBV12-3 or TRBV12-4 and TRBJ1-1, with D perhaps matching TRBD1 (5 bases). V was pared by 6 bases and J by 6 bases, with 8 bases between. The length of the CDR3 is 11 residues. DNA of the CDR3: TGTGCCAGCAGGCAGGGTCCTGAAGCTTTCTTT. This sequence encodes CASRQGPEAFF.

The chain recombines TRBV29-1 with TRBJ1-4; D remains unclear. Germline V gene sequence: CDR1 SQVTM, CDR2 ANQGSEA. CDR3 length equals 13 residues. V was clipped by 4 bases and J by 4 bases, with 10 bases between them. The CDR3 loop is CSVVSPSNEKLFF. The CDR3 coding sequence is TGCAGCGTTGTATCGCCCAGTAATGAAAAACTGTTTTTT. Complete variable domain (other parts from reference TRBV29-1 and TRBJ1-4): SAVISQKPSRDICQRGTSLTIQCQVDSQVTMMFWYRQQPGQSLTLIATANQGSEATYESGFVIDKFPISRPNLTFSTLTVSNMSPEDSSIYLCSVVSPSNEKLFFGSGTQLSVL.

Here the CDR3 reads CASSWGRYEQYF. CDR3 sequence (DNA): TGTGCCAGCAGCTGGGGACGGTACGAGCAGTACTTC. This sequence joins TRBV7-9 and TRBJ2-7, with D perhaps matching TRBD1 or TRBD2 (5 bases each). The CDR3 is made up of 12 amino acids. Trimming stripped 4 bases from V and 4 bases from J, with 8 bases between. CDR1 is SEHNR and CDR2 is FQNEAQ in the germline V gene (reference sequence).

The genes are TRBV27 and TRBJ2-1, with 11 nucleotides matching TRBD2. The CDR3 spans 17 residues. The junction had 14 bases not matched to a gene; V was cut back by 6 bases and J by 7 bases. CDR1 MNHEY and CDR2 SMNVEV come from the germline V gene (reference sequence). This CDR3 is CASSPTSPGLAVNEQFF. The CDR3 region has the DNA TGTGCCAGCAGCCCCACTTCGCCGGGACTAGCGGTGAATGAGCAGTTCTTC.

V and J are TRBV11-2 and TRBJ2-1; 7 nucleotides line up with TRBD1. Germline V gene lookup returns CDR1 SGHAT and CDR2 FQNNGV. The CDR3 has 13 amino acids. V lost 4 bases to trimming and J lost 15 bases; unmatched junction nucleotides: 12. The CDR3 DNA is TGTGCCAGCAGCTCCCTCACAGGGGCTCAGGGGTTCTTC. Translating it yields CASSSLTGAQGFF.

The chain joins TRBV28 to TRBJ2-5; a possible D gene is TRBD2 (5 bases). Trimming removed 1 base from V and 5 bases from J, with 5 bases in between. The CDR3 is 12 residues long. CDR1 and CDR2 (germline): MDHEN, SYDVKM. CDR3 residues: CASSLSSETQYF. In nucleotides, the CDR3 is TGTGCCAGCAGTTTATCTAGCGAGACCCAGTACTTC.

The CDR3 DNA sequence: TGCAGCGCTCGTCAGGGGTACACCGGGGAGCTGTTTTTT. Encoded protein: CSARQGYTGELFF. This chain links TRBV29-1 with TRBJ2-2, with a weak D call TRBD1 (6 bases). Trimming cost V 7 bases and J 3 bases, with 12 bases left between them. The CDR3 has 13 residues. CDR1 is SQVTM, CDR2 ANQGSEA, per germline.

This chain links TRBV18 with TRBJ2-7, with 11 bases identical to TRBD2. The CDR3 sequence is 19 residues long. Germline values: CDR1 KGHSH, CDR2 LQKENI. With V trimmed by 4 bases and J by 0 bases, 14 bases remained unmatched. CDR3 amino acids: CASSLLPGLADRSSYEQYF. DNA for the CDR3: TGTGCCAGCTCACTATTACCGGGACTAGCGGACAGAAGCTCCTACGAGCAGTACTTC.

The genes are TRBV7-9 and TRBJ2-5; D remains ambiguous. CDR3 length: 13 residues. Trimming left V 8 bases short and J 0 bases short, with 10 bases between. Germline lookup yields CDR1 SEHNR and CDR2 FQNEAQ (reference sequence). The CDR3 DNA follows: TGTGCCAGCTTTGGTGGATACCAAGAGACCCAGTACTTC. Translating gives CASFGGYQETQYF.

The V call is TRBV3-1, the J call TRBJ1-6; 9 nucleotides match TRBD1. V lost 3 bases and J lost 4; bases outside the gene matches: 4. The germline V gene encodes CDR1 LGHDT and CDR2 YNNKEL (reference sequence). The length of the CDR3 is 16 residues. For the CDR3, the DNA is TGTGCCAGCAGCCAGGAACAGGGGGCGTATAATTCACCCCTCCACTTT. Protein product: CASSQEQGAYNSPLHF.

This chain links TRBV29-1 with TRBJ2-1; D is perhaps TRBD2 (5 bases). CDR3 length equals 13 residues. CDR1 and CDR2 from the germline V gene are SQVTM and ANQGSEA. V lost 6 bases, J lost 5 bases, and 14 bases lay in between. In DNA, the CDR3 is TGCAGCGTCCTCGAGGGCAACCACAATGAGCAGTTCTTC. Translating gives CSVLEGNHNEQFF.

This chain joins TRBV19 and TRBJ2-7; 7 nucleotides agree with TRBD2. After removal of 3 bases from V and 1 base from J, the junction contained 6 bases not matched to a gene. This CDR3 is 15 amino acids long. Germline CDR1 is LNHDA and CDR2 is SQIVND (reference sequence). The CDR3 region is CASSIYLGGSYEQYF. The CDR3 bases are TGTGCCAGTAGTATCTACCTCGGGGGGTCCTACGAGCAGTACTTC.

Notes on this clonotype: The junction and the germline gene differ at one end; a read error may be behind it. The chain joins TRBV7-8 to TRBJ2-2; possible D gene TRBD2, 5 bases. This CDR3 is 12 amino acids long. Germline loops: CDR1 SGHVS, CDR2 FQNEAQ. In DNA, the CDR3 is TGTGCCAGCAGCTTTAATGCCGGGGAACTGTTTTTT. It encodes CASSFNAGELFF.

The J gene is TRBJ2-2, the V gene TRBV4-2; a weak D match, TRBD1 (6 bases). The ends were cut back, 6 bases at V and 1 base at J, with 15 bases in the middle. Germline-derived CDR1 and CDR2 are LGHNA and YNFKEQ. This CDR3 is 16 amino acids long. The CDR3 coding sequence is TGTGCCAGCAGGGTGGGTTGGACAGTGAACACCGGGGAGCTGTTTTTT. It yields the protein CASRVGWTVNTGELFF.

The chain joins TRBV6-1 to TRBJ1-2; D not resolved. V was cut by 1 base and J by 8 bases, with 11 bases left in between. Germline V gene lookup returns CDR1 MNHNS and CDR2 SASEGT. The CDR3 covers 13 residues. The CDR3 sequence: CASSEVGGSGYTF. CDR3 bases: TGTGCCAGCAGTGAAGTAGGAGGGAGCGGCTACACCTTC.

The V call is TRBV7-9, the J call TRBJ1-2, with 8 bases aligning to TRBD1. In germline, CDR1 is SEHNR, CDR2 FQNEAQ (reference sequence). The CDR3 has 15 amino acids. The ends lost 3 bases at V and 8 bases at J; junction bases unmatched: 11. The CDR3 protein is CASSFPNWTGFGYTF. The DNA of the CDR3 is TGTGCCAGCAGCTTCCCCAACTGGACAGGGTTCGGCTACACCTTC. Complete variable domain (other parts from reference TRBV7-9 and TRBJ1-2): DTGVSQNPRHKITKRGQNVTFRCDPISEHNRLYWYRQTLGQGPEFLTYFQNEAQLEKSRLLSDRFSAERPKGSFSTLEIQRTEQGDSAMYLCASSFPNWTGFGYTFGSGTRLTVV.

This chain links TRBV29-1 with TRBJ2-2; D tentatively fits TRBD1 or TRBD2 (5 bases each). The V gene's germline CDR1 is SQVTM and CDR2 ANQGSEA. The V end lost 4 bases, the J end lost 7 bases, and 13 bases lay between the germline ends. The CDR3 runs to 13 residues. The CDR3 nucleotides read TGCAGCGTTGGGTACGGGACGAGCGGGGAGCTGTTTTTT. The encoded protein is CSVGYGTSGELFF.

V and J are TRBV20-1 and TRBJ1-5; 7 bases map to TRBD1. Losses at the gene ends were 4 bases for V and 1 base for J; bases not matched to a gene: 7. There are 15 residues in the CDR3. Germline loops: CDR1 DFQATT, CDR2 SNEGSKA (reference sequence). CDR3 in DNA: TGCAGTGCTATGGTGACAGGGCTCAGCAATCAGCCCCAGCATTTT. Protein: CSAMVTGLSNQPQHF.

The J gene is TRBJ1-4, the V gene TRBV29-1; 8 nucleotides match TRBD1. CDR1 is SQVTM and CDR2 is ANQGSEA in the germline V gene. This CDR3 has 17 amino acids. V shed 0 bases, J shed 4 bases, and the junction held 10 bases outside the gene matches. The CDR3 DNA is TGCAGCGTTGAAGATCCCAGGACGACAGGGGATAATGAAAAACTGTTTTTT. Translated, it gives CSVEDPRTTGDNEKLFF. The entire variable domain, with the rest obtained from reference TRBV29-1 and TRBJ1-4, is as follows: SAVISQKPSRDICQRGTSLTIQCQVDSQVTMMFWYRQQPGQSLTLIATANQGSEATYESGFVIDKFPISRPNLTFSTLTVSNMSPEDSSIYLCSVEDPRTTGDNEKLFFGSGTQLSVL.

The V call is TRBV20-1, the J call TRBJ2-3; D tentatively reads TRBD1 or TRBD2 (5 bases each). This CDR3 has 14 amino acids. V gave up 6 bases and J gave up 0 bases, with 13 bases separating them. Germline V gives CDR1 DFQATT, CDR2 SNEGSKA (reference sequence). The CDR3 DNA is TGCAGTGCCCTCCGGGACCGAAGCACAGATACGCAGTATTTT. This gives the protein CSALRDRSTDTQYF.

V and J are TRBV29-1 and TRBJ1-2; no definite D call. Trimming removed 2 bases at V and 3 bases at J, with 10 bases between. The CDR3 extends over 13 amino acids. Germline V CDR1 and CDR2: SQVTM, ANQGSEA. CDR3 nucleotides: TGCAGCGTTGAATCGGGTACTGACTATGGCTACACCTTC. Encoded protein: CSVESGTDYGYTF.

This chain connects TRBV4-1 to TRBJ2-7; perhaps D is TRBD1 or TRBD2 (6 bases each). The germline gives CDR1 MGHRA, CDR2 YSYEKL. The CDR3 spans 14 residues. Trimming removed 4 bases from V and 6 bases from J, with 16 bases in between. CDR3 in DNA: TGCGCCAGCAGCCTTACTAGCAGGGGACGCGAGCAGTACTTC. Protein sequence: CASSLTSRGREQYF.

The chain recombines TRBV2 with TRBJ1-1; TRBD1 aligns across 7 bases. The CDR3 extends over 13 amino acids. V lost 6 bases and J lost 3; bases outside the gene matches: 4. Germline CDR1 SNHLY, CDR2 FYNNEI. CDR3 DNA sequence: TGTGCCAGCAGGTACCAGGGGGACACTGAAGCTTTCTTT. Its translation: CASRYQGDTEAFF.

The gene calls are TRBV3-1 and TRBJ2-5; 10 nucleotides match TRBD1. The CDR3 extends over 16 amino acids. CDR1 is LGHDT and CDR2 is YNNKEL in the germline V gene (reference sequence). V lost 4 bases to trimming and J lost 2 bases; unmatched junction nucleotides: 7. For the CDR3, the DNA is TGTGCCAGCAGCCTCGGGACAGGGGATTGGCAAGAGACCCAGTACTTC. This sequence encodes CASSLGTGDWQETQYF.